These T cell receptor beta chains were read from a single sample in a study of blood T cell repertoires in COVID-19. Measured with immunoSEQ multiplex PCR; TCRdb has only the in-frame clones, and not every one. The data contain about 270,000 clones, about 89% of them singletons. The sequencing input was peripheral blood. The receptors shown here come from a man in his forties with active or convalescent COVID-19. CDR3s leave out the opening cysteine and the closing phenylalanine or tryptophan. The order of the fields is D gene, V gene, CDR3 protein. A D gene is named only where the DNA matches it firmly.

TRBD1,TRBV3-1/TRBV3-2,ASSRRDREITEAF
NA,TRBV19,ASTGSGGGEQF
NA,TRBV6-6,ASSYSAFSTDTQY
NA,TRBV19,ASSFTGPYEQY
TRBD2,TRBV11-2,ASSLVGGVQETQY
NA,TRBV7-9,ASSLAIREGNTIY
TRBD1,TRBV4-1,ASRDRGEDTQY
NA,TRBV19,ASSIYREPDQPQH
TRBD2,TRBV11-1,ASSSLLAGDAYEQF
NA,TRBV6-1,ASSELSSTDTQY
TRBD2,TRBV11-2,ASSLRGPGLAAHEQY
NA,TRBV12-1,AAPRVLDQPQH
NA,TRBV19,ASSRATEDSYEQY
TRBD1,TRBV27,ASSLTQGSLDEQY
NA,TRBV10-3,AISDSTDPRGETQY
NA,TRBV9,ASSGQAYGYT
TRBD1,TRBV7-7,ASSPLGQVGDGYT
TRBD2,TRBV9,ASSVFGGGESDTQY
NA,TRBV5-4,ASSPGRENTEAF
TRBD2,TRBV13,ASSWGLAERGYNEQF
NA,TRBV27,ASSRRPRSPGNTIY
TRBD2,TRBV5-5,ASSLLAGGLNEQF
NA,TRBV12-3/TRBV12-4,ASQGNEQF
NA,TRBV7-9,ASSRIQGELF
NA,TRBV6-1,ASSEVWTPLTDTQY
TRBD1,TRBV30,AWSVGTAYEQY
TRBD1,TRBV6-5,ASRGQGGHQPQH
NA,TRBV28,ASSLTVDYQPQH
NA,TRBV11-2,ASSPLAGTNQPQH
TRBD1,TRBV6-5,ASSPGTVNTEAF
TRBD1,TRBV9,ASSGRVAGGANTEAF
TRBD1,TRBV18,ASTPDRDQPQH
NA,TRBV9,ASSPQEEGEQY
TRBD1,TRBV19,ASSITGGNSPLH
TRBD1,TRBV11-2,ASSLPLGTEETQY
NA,TRBV4-1,ASSQQSRDTTGELF
TRBD1,TRBV6-5,ASSYRRGLTNYGYT
NA,TRBV6-6,ASSPRGGGGSNYGYT
TRBD1,TRBV25-1,ASSVFYRGGAEAF
TRBD2,TRBV10-3,AITIAGGRSGTQY
TRBD1,TRBV5-1,ASSLRQGEGEQY
NA,TRBV29-1,SVGDSSETQY
TRBD2,TRBV28,ASSLSGLGTSSSYEQY
TRBD1,TRBV7-2,ASSSRQGAGEQY
NA,TRBV5-1,ASSPRTDPSSYNSPLH
TRBD1,TRBV27,ASSPGQGNSPLH
NA,TRBV14,ASSRGIDFPYGYT
TRBD1,TRBV5-1,ASSASRTGDYEQY
NA,TRBV9,ASSVESGGEAF
TRBD2,TRBV29-1,SVLPGLEGNEQF
TRBD1,TRBV6-1,ASSAGQGALLNTIY
NA,TRBV5-1,ASRSGLGGTGELF
TRBD1,TRBV6-6,ASSYAQGAGEQY
TRBD2,TRBV9,ASSVRGTSGLIGAYNEQF
NA,TRBV16,ASSPPGLPEAF
NA,TRBV6-5,ASSYRTSWQPQH
NA,TRBV14,ASSPAVSWNTEAF